This T cell receptor beta chain is from a study of blood T cells in healthy people across ages. Study-wide results and caveats: Researchers report that TCR beta diversity correlated strongly with naive T cell percentage.

A remark on this clonotype: Antigen specificity is unknown.

CDR1 LGHNA and CDR2 YSLEER come from the germline V gene. This CDR3 comprises 17 residues. Deletions cut 4 bases from V and 0 bases from J, with 13 bases between. Approximately 9 milliliters of peripheral blood were drawn from each donor into EDTA-treated tubes. Each sample gave at least 7 million isolated PBMCs. A second PCR, run for about 7 to 11 cycles, used a sample-barcoded 5' primer plus a J-beta primer mix. TCRdb re-analysed the 5' RACE reads in MiXCR, keeping a single row per CDR3 protein. The sample shows over 450,000 distinct CDR3 sequences, around 24% of them seen only once. This same sample was also taken into another study, of T cells of mothers and their children. From that study: RNA was extracted, and all of it went into cDNA synthesis at 1.5 ug per 15 ul.

This clonotype originated in a boy between 10 and 17 years old in good health. The sequencing input was blood. This chain joins TRBV4-3 and TRBJ2-6; no clear D gene. DNA of the CDR3: TGCGCCAGCAGCCGTGACACACCAGTCTCTGGGGCCAACGTCCTGACTTTC. Translation gives CASSRDTPVSGANVLTF.